Only one count was recorded for the clone carrying this TCR beta chain. Its matching antigen is unknown. The source of the sample is a study of T cell responses to AZD1222 COVID-19 vaccine. Produced via immunoSEQ multiplex PCR; TCRdb's table is partial and in-frame only. This table has about 100,000 clones, roughly nine tenths appearing once. Findings of the study overall: Receipt of two AZD1222 doses was followed by a rise in Spike-specific TCR breadth and depth. No repertoire was sampled before or during the peak T cell response, only after it. Clonal diversity was possibly underestimated, and the donors were mostly white British, with more females. Recipients of AZD1222 seropositive at baseline numbered only 5 to 7.

Trimming at V came to 8 bases and at J to 8 bases, leaving 11 bases not matched to a gene. The CDR3 runs to 14 residues. CDR1 and CDR2 from the germline V gene are SNHLY and FYNNEI. The rearrangement links TRBV2 to TRBJ2-1, with 8 bases fitting TRBD2. The clonotype was recovered from an adult in good health. The sequencing used peripheral blood, collected on day 0 of AZD1222 vaccination. The CDR3 region is CASWGTSGEDEQFF. In DNA, the CDR3 is TGTGCCAGCTGGGGGACTAGTGGGGAGGATGAGCAGTTCTTC.